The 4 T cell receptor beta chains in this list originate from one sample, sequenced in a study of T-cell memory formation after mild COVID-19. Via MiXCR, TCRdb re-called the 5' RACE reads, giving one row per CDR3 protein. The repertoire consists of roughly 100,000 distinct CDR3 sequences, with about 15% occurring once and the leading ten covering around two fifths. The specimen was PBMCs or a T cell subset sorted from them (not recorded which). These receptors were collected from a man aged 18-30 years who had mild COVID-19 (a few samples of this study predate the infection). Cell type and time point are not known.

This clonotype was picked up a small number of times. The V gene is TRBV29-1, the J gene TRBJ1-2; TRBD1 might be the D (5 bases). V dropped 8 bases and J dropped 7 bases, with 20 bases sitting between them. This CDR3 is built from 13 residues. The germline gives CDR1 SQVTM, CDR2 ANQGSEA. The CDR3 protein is CSSWNPGLSGYTF. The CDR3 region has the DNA TGCAGCTCATGGAATCCGGGACTCTCTGGCTACACCTTC.

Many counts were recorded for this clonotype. The CDR3 loop reads CSASAVQETQYF. CDR3 DNA: TGCAGTGCTAGCGCAGTCCAAGAGACCCAGTACTTC. The chain is built from TRBV20-1 and TRBJ2-5; D uncertain. V lost 3 bases to trimming and J lost 1 base, with 6 bases between them. Germline loops: CDR1 DFQATT, CDR2 SNEGSKA (reference sequence). The length of the CDR3 is 12 residues.

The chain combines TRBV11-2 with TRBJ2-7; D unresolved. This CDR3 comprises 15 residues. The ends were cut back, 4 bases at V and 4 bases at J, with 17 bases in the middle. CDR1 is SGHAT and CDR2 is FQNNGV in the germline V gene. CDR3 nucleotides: TGTGCCAGCAGCTCCGAGGCAGGCGCTGGGTACGAGCAGTACTTC. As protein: CASSSEAGAGYEQYF. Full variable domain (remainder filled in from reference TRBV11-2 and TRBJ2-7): EAGVAQSPRYKIIEKRQSVAFWCNPISGHATLYWYQQILGQGPKLLIQFQNNGVVDDSQLPKDRFSAERLKGVDSTLKIQPAKLEDSAVYLCASSSEAGAGYEQYFGPGTRLTVT.

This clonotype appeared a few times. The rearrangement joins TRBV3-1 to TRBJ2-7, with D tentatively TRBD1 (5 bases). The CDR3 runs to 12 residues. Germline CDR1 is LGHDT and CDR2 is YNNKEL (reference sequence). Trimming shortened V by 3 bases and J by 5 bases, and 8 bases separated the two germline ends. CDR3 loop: CASSQVGDEQYF. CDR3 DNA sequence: TGTGCCAGCAGCCAGGTAGGGGACGAGCAGTACTTC.